Listed here is a single T cell receptor (beta chain). Its specificity is not known. Data came from immunoSEQ multiplex PCR; TCRdb stores just in-frame clones and leaves some out. Counted here are approximately 35,000 clones, roughly 87% occurring once; the ten biggest clones make up 3.2%. These data originate in a study of multiple sclerosis patients with progressive multifocal leukoencephalopathy. Study findings and constraints: At PML onset, no shared TRBV or TRBJ gene usage was seen. It is unclear whether the findings reflect JC virus infection or general immunocompromise.

Time point in this sample: time of PML onset. V was trimmed by 10 bases and J by 4 bases, leaving 16 bases between them. This CDR3 has 13 residues. Germline V CDR1 and CDR2: SNHLY, FYNNEI. The chain couples TRBV2 to TRBJ1-2; D might be TRBD1 (5 bases). The material was PBMCs, obtained from a patient treated with natalizumab. This TCR was recovered from a human donor with progressive multifocal leukoencephalopathy. The CDR3 sequence is CATNPSGAYGYTF. The DNA for the CDR3 is TGTGCCACTAACCCATCCGGGGCCTATGGCTACACCTTC. The full variable domain, rest sourced from reference TRBV2 and TRBJ1-2, is EPEVTQTPSHQVTQMGQEVILRCVPISNHLYFYWYRQILGQKVEFLVSFYNNEISEKSEIFDDQFSVERPDGSNFTLKIRSTKLEDSAMYFCATNPSGAYGYTFGSGTRLTVV.